This entry describes one T cell receptor (beta chain). An end of the junction does not agree with germline; a read error may underlie this. TCRbeta libraries were built with three rounds of nested PCR, modified from ARM-PCR. TCRdb redid the calling of the multiplex PCR reads with MiXCR, one entry per CDR3 protein. The sample has more than 75,000 distinct CDR3 sequences, 65% to 90% seen once. This entry is derived from a study of tumor and adjacent non-tumor tissue in lung cancer. This sample's RNA came from whole unsorted tissue. The germline gives CDR1 MNHEY, CDR2 SVGAGI. The CDR3 is 15 residues long.

Input material: lung tumor tissue. The receptor was isolated from a woman aged 45-59 years with non-small cell lung cancer. The rearrangement links TRBV6-5 to TRBJ1-3; D remains unclear. DNA for the CDR3: TGTACCAGCAGTTTTACCGGGCCAATAGGCCGCACCATATATTTT. Translated: CTSSFTGPIGRTIYF.